This TCR beta chain is from a study of T-cell reconstitution after alpha-beta-depleted transplantation in children. Regarding the study as a whole: Alpha-beta T cells present about two months after transplant were reported to originate from several hundred expanded graft clones. Day-60 TCRbeta diversity that was high in some patients was derived from surviving recipient T cells and thymic progenitors. At the one-year point after transplant, T-cell counts and TCRbeta diversity were found to come mostly from T cells that had been newly produced.

Germline values: CDR1 SGDLS, CDR2 YYNGEE. The CDR3 contains 15 residues. The J segment lost 6 bases and the V segment lost 1 base, leaving 4 bases of the junction unmatched. This clonotype was observed a handful of times. Its antigen remains unidentified. Unique molecular identifiers featured in how the TCRbeta library was prepared. One entry per CDR3 protein results from TCRdb running MiXCR on the PCR reads. The sample gives 800,000 to 1,000,000 distinct CDR3 sequences, about 29% of which show up once; around 30% is in the top ten. The sequence derives from a boy younger than two who had a stem cell transplant for SCID, so the T cells may come from the graft donor. The sample was PBMCs, mostly from graft donor cells, taken 360 days after TCRalphabeta/CD19-depleted stem cell transplant. V is TRBV9 and J is TRBJ2-1; 10 bases match TRBD2. The CDR3 bases are TGTGCCAGCAGCGTAAGGGCTAGCGGGGGCAATGAGCAGTTCTTC. This encodes CASSVRASGGNEQFF.